A single sample is the source of the 9 T cell receptor beta chains below, sequenced in a study of human T cells and chemical hapten exposure. Time point described: patch test 2, 6 weeks after DPC sensitization. As for treatment: therapeutic diphenylcyclopropenone sensitization with weekly scalp DPC. TCRdb reanalysed the RACE reads using MiXCR and keeps one entry per CDR3 protein. Seen here are 330,000 or so distinct CDR3 sequences, nearly 6.5% observed once, and the top ten hold around 5.8%. This material consisted of whole blood, taken in connection with sensitization to the hapten diphenylcyclopropenone (DPC). The receptors originated from a woman aged 18-29 years with alopecia areata. Some clones in this sample may be carry-over from other donors' samples.

This clonotype was recorded many times. The chain links TRBV29-1 to TRBJ1-2; D may be TRBD1 (5 bases). V gave up 4 bases and J gave up 4 bases, with 16 bases separating them. The CDR3 length is 14 residues. The germline V gene encodes CDR1 SQVTM and CDR2 ANQGSEA. Here the CDR3 DNA reads TGCAGCGTTGGAATCGCGGGACTTCCCTATGGCTACACCTTC. Protein product: CSVGIAGLPYGYTF.

The sample holds many counts of this clonotype. The chain has TRBV14 and TRBJ2-3; D remains ambiguous. The V end lost 0 bases, the J end lost 1 base, and 8 bases lay between the germline ends. Germline-derived CDR1 and CDR2 are SGHDN and FVKESK. The CDR3 is 15 residues long. The chain's CDR3 is CASSQETGGTDTQYF. In DNA form, the CDR3 reads TGTGCCAGCAGCCAAGAGACTGGCGGCACAGATACGCAGTATTTT.

This clonotype was seen repeatedly, ten times or more. The gene calls are TRBV12-3 or TRBV12-4 and TRBJ2-2; D gene ambiguous. V was shortened by 6 bases and J by 1 base, with 9 bases between the two germline ends. The CDR3 consists of 14 residues. The CDR3 protein is CASSPGRNTGELFF. CDR3 coding DNA: TGTGCCAGCAGCCCCGGACGGAACACCGGGGAGCTGTTTTTT.

This clonotype was observed many times. The chain links TRBV20-1 to TRBJ2-3; no clear D. The CDR3 runs to 14 residues. The germline V and J ends were trimmed by 6 bases and 1 base, with 14 bases remaining between them. Per germline, CDR1 DFQATT and CDR2 SNEGSKA (reference sequence). This chain's CDR3 is CSAHSIVGTDTQYF. The CDR3 nucleotides are TGCAGTGCCCACTCCATTGTCGGCACAGATACGCAGTATTTT.

This clonotype was recorded a few times. This CDR3 reads CASSQVLQGAKNIQYF. The CDR3, as DNA: TGTGCCAGCAGCCAAGTACTACAGGGAGCCAAAAACATTCAGTACTTC. The chain employs TRBV3-1 and TRBJ2-4; TRBD1 might be the D (6 bases). CDR3 length: 16 amino acids. Trimming cost V 1 base and J 0 bases, with 10 bases left between them. Germline CDR1 reads LGHDT; CDR2 reads YNNKEL (reference sequence).

At least ten counts were recorded for this clonotype. V is TRBV10-3 and J is TRBJ2-1; tentative D call: TRBD2 (5 bases). Germline V CDR1 and CDR2: ENHRY, SYGVKD. The CDR3 spans 17 residues. Trimming cost V 3 bases and J 4 bases, with 19 bases left between them. This chain's CDR3 is CAISDPTETGSYNEQFF. CDR3 in DNA: TGTGCCATCAGTGACCCAACGGAAACGGGGTCTTACAATGAGCAGTTCTTC.

This rearrangement joins TRBV12-3 or TRBV12-4 to TRBJ1-1, with D possibly TRBD1 on 6 matching bases. V lost 7 bases, J lost 2 bases, and 14 bases lay in between. This CDR3 comprises 14 residues. The CDR3 sequence: CASTLRGENTEAFF. For the CDR3, the DNA is TGTGCCAGCACCCTGAGGGGGGAAAACACTGAAGCTTTCTTT.

In its sample, this clonotype was seen many times. The chain links TRBV11-1 to TRBJ1-1, with D maybe TRBD1 (6 bases). Germline V gene data show CDR1 as SGHAT and CDR2 as FQDESV (reference sequence). Between the trimmed V and J ends, which lost 4 bases and 1 base, there was a span of 13 bases. This CDR3 contains 15 residues. CDR3 bases: TGTGCCAGCAGCTGGGGGCAGTCCAGGAACACTGAAGCTTTCTTT. This codes for CASSWGQSRNTEAFF.

The sample holds many counts of this clonotype. A much larger clone differs by one base, so this may be a read error. The rearrangement uses TRBV7-8 and TRBJ2-5; D is uncertain. Germline lookup yields CDR1 SGHVS and CDR2 FQNEAQ. The length of the CDR3 is 11 residues. DNA of the CDR3: TGTGCCAGCAGGTTAGAAGAGACCCAGTACTTC. It translates to CASRLEETQYF.